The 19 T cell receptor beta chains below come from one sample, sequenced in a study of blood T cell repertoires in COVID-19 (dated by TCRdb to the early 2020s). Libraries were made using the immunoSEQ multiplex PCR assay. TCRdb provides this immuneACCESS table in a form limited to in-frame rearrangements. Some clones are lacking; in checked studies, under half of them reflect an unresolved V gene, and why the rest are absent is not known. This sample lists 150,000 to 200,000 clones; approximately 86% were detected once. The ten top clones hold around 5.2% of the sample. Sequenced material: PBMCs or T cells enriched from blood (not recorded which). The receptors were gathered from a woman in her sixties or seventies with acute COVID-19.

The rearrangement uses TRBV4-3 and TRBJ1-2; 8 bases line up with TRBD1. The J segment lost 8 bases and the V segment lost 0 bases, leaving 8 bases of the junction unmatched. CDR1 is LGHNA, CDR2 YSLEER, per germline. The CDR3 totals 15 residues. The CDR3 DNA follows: TGCGCCAGCAGCCAAGATTTGGGGCAGGGGGCAGGCTACACCTTC. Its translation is CASSQDLGQGAGYTF.

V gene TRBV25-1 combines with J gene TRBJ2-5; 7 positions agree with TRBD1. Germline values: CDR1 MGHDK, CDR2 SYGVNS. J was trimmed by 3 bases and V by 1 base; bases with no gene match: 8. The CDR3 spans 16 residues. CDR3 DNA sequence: TGTGCCAGCAGTGAATTCGGCGAGGGGGCGAAAGAGACCCAGTACTTC. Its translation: CASSEFGEGAKETQYF.

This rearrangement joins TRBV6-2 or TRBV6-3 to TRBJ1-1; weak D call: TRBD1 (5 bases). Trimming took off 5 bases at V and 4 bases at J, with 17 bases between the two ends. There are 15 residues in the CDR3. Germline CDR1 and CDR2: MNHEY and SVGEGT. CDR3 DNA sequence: TGTGCCAGCAGTACCCGGGTCGGACATCGCACTGAAGCTTTCTTT. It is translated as CASSTRVGHRTEAFF.

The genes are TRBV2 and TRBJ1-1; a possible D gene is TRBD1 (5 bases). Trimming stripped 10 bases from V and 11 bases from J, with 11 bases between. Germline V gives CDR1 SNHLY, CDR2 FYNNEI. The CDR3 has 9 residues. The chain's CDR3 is CAMRQSAFF. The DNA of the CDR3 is TGTGCCATGCGACAGTCGGCTTTCTTT.

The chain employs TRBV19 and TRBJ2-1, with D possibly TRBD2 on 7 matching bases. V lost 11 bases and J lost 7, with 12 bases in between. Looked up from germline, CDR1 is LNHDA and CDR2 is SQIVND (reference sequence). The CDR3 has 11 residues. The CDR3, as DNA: TGTGCCTGGGGGGGGCCTAATGAGCAGTTCTTC. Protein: CAWGGPNEQFF.

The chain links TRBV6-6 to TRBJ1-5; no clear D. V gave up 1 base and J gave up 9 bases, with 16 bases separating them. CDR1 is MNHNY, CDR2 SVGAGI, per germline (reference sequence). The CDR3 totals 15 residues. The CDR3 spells CASSYLGQARGPQHF. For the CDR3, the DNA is TGTGCCAGCAGTTACTTGGGCCAGGCTCGTGGGCCCCAGCATTTT.

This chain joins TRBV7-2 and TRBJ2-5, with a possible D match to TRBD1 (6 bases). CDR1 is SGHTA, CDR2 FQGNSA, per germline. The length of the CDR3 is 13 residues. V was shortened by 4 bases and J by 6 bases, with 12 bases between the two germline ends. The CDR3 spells CASSSNREQTQYF. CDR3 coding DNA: TGTGCCAGCAGCTCCAACAGGGAGCAGACCCAGTACTTC.

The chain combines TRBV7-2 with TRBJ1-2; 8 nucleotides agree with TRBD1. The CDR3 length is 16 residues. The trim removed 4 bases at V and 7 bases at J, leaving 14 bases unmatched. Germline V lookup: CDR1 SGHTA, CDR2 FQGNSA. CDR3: CASSSSGGALPRGYTF. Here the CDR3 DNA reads TGTGCCAGCAGCTCTTCAGGGGGCGCCCTCCCCCGTGGCTACACCTTC.

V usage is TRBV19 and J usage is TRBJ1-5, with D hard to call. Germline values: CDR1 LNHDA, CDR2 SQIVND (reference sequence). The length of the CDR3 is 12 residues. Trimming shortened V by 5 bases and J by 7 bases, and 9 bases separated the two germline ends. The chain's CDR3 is CASSGMAQPQHF. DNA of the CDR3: TGTGCCAGTAGTGGCATGGCACAGCCCCAGCATTTT. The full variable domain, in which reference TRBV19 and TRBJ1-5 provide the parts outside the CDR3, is DGGITQSPKYLFRKEGQNVTLSCEQNLNHDAMYWYRQDPGQGLRLIYYSQIVNDFQKGDIAEGYSVSREKKESFPLTVTSAQKNPTAFYLCASSGMAQPQHFGDGTRLSIL.

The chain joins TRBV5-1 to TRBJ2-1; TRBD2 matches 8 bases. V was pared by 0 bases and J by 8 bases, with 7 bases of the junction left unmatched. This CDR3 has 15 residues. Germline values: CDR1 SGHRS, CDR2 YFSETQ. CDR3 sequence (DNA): TGCGCCAGCAGCTTGGGGTGGACTAGCATTGATGAGCAGTTCTTC. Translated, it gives CASSLGWTSIDEQFF. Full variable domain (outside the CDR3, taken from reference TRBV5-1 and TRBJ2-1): KAGVTQTPRYLIKTRGQQVTLSCSPISGHRSVSWYQQTPGQGLQFLFEYFSETQRNKGNFPGRFSGRQFSNSRSEMNVSTLELGDSALYLCASSLGWTSIDEQFFGPGTRLTVL.

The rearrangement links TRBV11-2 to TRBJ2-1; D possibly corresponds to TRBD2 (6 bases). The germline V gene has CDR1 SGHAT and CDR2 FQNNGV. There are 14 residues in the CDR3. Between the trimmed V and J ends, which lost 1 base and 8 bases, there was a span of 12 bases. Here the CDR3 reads CASSLVTWGDEQFF. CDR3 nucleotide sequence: TGTGCCAGCAGCTTAGTTACGTGGGGGGATGAGCAGTTCTTC.

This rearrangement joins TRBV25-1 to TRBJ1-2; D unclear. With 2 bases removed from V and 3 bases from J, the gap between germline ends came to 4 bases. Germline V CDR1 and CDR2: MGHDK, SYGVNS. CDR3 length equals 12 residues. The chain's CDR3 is CASSEIDYGYTF. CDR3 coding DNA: TGTGCCAGCAGTGAAATAGACTATGGCTACACCTTC.

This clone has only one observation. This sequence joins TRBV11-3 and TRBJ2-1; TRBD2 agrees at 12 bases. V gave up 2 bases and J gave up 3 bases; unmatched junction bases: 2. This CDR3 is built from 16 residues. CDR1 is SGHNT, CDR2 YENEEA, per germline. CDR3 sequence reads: CASSLLAGGHYNEQFF. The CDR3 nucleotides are TGTGCCAGCAGCTTACTAGCGGGAGGGCACTACAATGAGCAGTTCTTC.

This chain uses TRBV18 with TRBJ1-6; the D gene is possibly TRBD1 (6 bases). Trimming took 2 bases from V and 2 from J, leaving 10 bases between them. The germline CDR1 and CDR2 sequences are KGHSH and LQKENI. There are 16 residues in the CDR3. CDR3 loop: CASSPRTDTYNSPLHF. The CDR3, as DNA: TGTGCCAGCTCACCAAGGACAGACACCTATAATTCACCCCTCCACTTT.

In nucleotides, the CDR3 is TGCGCCAGCAGCTTGGAGCTGGGGGCCCGGAACACTGAAGCTTTCTTT. Translating it yields CASSLELGARNTEAFF. This rearrangement joins TRBV5-1 to TRBJ1-1; D might be TRBD1 (6 bases). CDR1 and CDR2 from the germline V gene are SGHRS and YFSETQ. The ends were cut back, 0 bases at V and 1 base at J, with 13 bases in the middle. This CDR3 is 16 amino acids long.

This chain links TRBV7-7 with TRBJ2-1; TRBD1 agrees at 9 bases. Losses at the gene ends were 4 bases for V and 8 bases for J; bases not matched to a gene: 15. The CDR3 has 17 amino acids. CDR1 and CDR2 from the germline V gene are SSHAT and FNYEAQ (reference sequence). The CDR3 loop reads CASSSRGWDREPHEQFF. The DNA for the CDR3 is TGTGCCAGCAGCTCCCGGGGGTGGGACAGGGAGCCCCATGAGCAGTTCTTC.

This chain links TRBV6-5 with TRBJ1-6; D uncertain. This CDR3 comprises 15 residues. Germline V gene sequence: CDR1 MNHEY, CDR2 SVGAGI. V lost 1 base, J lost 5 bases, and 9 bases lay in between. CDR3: CASSYWNSNNSPLHF. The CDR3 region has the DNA TGTGCCAGCAGTTACTGGAACAGTAATAATTCACCCCTCCACTTT.

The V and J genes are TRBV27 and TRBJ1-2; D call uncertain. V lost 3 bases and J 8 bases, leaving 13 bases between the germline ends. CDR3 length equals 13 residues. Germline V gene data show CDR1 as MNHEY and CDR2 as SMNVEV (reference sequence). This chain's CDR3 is CASSFDRQTGYTF. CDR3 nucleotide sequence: TGTGCCAGCAGTTTCGACCGACAAACGGGCTACACCTTC.

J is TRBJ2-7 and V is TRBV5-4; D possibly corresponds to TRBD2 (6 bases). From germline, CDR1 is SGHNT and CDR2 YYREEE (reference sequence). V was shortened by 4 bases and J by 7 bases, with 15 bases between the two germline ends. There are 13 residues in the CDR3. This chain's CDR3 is CASSKDYLGEQYF. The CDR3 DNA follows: TGTGCCAGCAGCAAGGACTATCTCGGGGAGCAGTACTTC.